This TCR beta chain was captured in a study of cytomegalovirus exposure and HLA in healthy donors. The CDR3 sequence is 16 residues long. Germline loops: CDR1 SEHNR, CDR2 FQNEAQ (reference sequence). Trimming cost V 5 bases and J 1 base, with 16 bases left between them. The PCR made use of 60 Vbeta and 13 Jbeta primers. Sequenced by immunoSEQ multiplex PCR; TCRdb stores in-frame clones only, minus some. Of approximately 220,000 clones listed, around 80% are singletons. V gene TRBV7-9 combines with J gene TRBJ2-3, with D perhaps TRBD1 (5 bases). Material: PBMCs. This clonotype originated in a man aged 40-49 years in good health and CMV-seropositive. DNA of the CDR3: TGTGCCAGCAGCCCTAAAGGTGCCAGGGGCACAGATACGCAGTATTTT. Encoded protein: CASSPKGARGTDTQYF.